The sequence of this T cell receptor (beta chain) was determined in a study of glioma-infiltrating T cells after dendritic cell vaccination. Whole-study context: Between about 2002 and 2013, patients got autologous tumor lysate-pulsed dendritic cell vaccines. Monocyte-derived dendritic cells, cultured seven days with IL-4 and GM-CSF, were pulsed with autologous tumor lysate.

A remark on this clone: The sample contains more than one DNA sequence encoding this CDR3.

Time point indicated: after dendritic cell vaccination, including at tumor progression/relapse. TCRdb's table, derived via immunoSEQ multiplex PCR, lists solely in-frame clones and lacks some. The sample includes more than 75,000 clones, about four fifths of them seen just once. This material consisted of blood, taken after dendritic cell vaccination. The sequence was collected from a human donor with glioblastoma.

In DNA form, the CDR3 reads TGTGCCAGTAGTATCGGGACAGGGAGCGCAGATACGCAGTATTTT. Translating it yields CASSIGTGSADTQYF. J is TRBJ2-3 and V is TRBV19, with 9 bases identical to TRBD1. There are 15 residues in the CDR3. V dropped 3 bases and J dropped 4; count of bases not matched to a gene: 5. Germline V gene data show CDR1 as LNHDA and CDR2 as SQIVND (reference sequence).